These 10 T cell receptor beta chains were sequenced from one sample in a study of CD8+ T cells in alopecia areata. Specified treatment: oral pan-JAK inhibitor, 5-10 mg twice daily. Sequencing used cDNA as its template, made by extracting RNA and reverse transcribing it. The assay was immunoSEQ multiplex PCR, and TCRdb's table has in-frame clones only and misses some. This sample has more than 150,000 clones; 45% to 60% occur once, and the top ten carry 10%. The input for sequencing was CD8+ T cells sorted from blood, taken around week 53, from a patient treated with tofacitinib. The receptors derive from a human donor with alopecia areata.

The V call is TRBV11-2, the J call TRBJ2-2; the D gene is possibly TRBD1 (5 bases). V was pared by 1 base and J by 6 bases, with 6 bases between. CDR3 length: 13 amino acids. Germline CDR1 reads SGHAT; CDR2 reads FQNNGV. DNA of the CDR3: TGTGCCAGCAGCTTAGTAGGGGCCGGGGAGCTGTTTTTT. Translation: CASSLVGAGELFF.

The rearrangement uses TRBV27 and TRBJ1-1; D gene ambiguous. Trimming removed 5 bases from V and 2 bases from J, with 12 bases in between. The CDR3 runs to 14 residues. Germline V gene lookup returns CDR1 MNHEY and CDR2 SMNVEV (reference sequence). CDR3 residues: CASSPTRDNTEAFF. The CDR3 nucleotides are TGTGCCAGCAGTCCCACTCGCGATAACACTGAAGCTTTCTTT.

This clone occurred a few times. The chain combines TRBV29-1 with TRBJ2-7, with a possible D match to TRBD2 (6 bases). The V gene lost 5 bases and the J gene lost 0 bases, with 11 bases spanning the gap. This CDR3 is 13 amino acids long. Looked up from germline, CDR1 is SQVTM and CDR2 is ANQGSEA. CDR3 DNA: TGCAGCGTTTCGCCCGGGGGCTCCTACGAGCAGTACTTC. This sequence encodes CSVSPGGSYEQYF.

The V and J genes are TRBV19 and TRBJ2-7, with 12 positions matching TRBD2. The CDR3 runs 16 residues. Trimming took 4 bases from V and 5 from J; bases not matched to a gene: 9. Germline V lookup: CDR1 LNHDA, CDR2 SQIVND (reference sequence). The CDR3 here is CASSTALAGGLHEQYF. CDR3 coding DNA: TGTGCCAGTAGTACCGCACTAGCGGGGGGCCTACACGAGCAGTACTTC. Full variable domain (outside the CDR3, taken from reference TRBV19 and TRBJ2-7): DGGITQSPKYLFRKEGQNVTLSCEQNLNHDAMYWYRQDPGQGLRLIYYSQIVNDFQKGDIAEGYSVSREKKESFPLTVTSAQKNPTAFYLCASSTALAGGLHEQYFGPGTRLTVT.

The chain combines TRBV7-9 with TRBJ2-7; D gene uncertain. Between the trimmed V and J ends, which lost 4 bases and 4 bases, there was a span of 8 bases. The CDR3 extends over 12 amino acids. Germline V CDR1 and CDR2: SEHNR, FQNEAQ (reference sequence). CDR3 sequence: CASSWSQYEQYF. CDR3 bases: TGTGCCAGCAGCTGGTCCCAATACGAGCAGTACTTC.

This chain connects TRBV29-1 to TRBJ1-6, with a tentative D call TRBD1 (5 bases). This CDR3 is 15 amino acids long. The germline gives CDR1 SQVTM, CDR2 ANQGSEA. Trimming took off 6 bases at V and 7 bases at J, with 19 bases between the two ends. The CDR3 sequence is CSVPKWQGCNSPLHF. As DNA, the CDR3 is TGCAGCGTGCCTAAGTGGCAGGGATGCAATTCACCCCTCCACTTT.

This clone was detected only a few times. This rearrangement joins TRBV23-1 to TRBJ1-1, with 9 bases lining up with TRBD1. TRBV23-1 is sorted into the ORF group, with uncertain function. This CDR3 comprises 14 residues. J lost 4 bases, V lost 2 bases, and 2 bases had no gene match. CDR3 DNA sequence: TGCGCCAGCAGTCAAAGGACAGGGGCCACTGAAGCTTTCTTT. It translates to CASSQRTGATEAFF.

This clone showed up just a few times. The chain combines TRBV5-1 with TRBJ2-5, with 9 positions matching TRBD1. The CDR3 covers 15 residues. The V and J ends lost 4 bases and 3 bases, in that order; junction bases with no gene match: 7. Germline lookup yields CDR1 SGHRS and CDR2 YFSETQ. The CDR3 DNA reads TGCGCCAGCAGCGCCGGGACAGGGCGCGAAGAGACCCAGTACTTC. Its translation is CASSAGTGREETQYF.

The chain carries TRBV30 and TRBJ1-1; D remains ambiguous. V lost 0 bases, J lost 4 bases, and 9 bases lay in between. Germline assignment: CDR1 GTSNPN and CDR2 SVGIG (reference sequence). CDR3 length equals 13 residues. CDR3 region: CAWSVTVGTEAFF. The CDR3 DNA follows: TGTGCCTGGAGTGTAACGGTGGGCACTGAAGCTTTCTTT.

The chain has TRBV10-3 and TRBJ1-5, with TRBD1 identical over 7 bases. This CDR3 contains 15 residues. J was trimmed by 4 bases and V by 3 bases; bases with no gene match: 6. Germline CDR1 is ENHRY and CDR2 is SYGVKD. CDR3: CAISDRPGGNQPQHF. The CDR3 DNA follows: TGTGCCATCAGTGATCGGCCAGGGGGTAATCAGCCCCAGCATTTT.